These 31 T cell receptor beta chains were all obtained from the same sample, sequenced in a study of cytomegalovirus exposure and HLA in healthy donors (dated by TCRdb to the late 2010s). The receptor library was made with the immunoSEQ multiplex PCR assay. TCRdb retrieved this table from immuneACCESS and kept in-frame rearrangements only. Not all clones are present; in checked studies, unresolved V genes account for under half, and no reason is known for the remainder. The sample data list 120,000 or so clones, and roughly 89% of these were observed just once. The biggest ten clones account for under 2% of the sample. Sequencing was carried out using PBMCs. The receptor set was obtained from a woman in her late teens or twenties in good health and CMV-seronegative.

This chain links TRBV6-6 with TRBJ1-2; TRBD1 matches 7 bases. The CDR3 extends over 15 amino acids. CDR1 and CDR2 from the germline V gene are MNHNY and SVGAGI (reference sequence). V was pared by 6 bases and J by 4 bases, with 11 bases of the junction left unmatched. CDR3 amino acids: CASRADRVDSYGYTF. The CDR3 nucleotides read TGTGCCAGCAGGGCAGACAGGGTCGATAGCTATGGCTACACCTTC.

V usage is TRBV27 and J usage is TRBJ2-6; D might be TRBD1 (5 bases). The CDR3 has 16 amino acids. Per the germline V gene, CDR1 is MNHEY and CDR2 is SMNVEV (reference sequence). Trimming took off 3 bases at V and 2 bases at J, with 11 bases between the two ends. The CDR3 protein is CASSLLQETGANVLTF. CDR3 DNA sequence: TGTGCCAGCAGTTTGTTACAGGAAACTGGGGCCAACGTCCTGACTTTC.

The chain combines TRBV5-1 with TRBJ2-3; 10 bases fit TRBD1. Germline V lookup: CDR1 SGHRS, CDR2 YFSETQ. This CDR3 region has 16 residues. After removal of 4 bases from V and 6 bases from J, the junction contained 11 bases not matched to a gene. CDR3: CASSLGTGVKSDTQYF. Written as DNA, the CDR3 is TGCGCCAGCAGCCTGGGGACAGGGGTAAAATCGGATACGCAGTATTTT.

This chain links TRBV7-3 with TRBJ1-4, with 9 bases aligning to TRBD1. Germline CDR1 and CDR2: SGHTA and FQGTGA. The CDR3 runs 13 residues. V trimming: 6 bases; J trimming: 8 bases; junction bases outside the gene matches: 4. The CDR3 sequence: CASSPDRGEKLFF. In DNA, the CDR3 is TGTGCCAGCAGTCCGGACAGGGGCGAAAAACTGTTTTTT.

The chain carries TRBV7-3 and TRBJ2-3; the D is unclear. CDR1 SGHTA and CDR2 FQGTGA come from the germline V gene. V was clipped by 9 bases and J by 0 bases, with 10 bases between them. CDR3 length equals 13 residues. The CDR3 DNA sequence: TGTGCCAGTCGTGAGACTAGCACAGATACGCAGTATTTT. Translating gives CASRETSTDTQYF.

The chain has TRBV6-6 and TRBJ1-4; possible D gene TRBD1, 5 bases. Germline V lookup: CDR1 MNHNY, CDR2 SVGAGI (reference sequence). CDR3 length: 15 residues. The germline V and J ends were trimmed by 0 bases and 5 bases, with 10 bases remaining between them. In nucleotides, the CDR3 is TGTGCCAGCAGTTACTCGCAGGGATTAAATGAAAAACTGTTTTTT. Translated, it gives CASSYSQGLNEKLFF.

This clone was counted a single time. The rearrangement joins TRBV30 to TRBJ2-3; D is perhaps TRBD2 (5 bases). The CDR3 has 15 amino acids. V was shortened by 2 bases and J by 1 base, with 13 bases between the two germline ends. The germline V gene has CDR1 GTSNPN and CDR2 SVGIG (reference sequence). CDR3 DNA: TGTGCCTGGAGTTACGGTTACGGGGGCACAGATACGCAGTATTTT. As protein: CAWSYGYGGTDTQYF.

This rearrangement joins TRBV6-1 to TRBJ1-5, with 9 bases that match TRBD1. The V and J ends lost 3 bases and 2 bases, in that order; junction bases with no gene match: 5. CDR3 length: 16 amino acids. Looked up from germline, CDR1 is MNHNS and CDR2 is SASEGT. CDR3 protein: CASSDQGTGRNQPQHF. The DNA for the CDR3 is TGTGCCAGCAGTGACCAAGGGACAGGGCGCAATCAGCCCCAGCATTTT.

This chain joins TRBV6-1 and TRBJ2-7; the match to TRBD1 covers 7 bases. The V gene's germline CDR1 is MNHNS and CDR2 SASEGT. The CDR3 has 14 amino acids. V trimming: 8 bases; J trimming: 2 bases; junction bases outside the gene matches: 9. CDR3 DNA sequence: TGTGCCAGCGGCGACAGGGCGATTACCTACGAGCAGTACTTC. Translation gives CASGDRAITYEQYF.

The chain is built from TRBV27 and TRBJ1-2; D call uncertain. V was cut by 7 bases and J by 7 bases, with 10 bases left in between. The germline CDR1 and CDR2 sequences are MNHEY and SMNVEV (reference sequence). The CDR3 length is 11 residues. The CDR3: CASNGEGGYTF. DNA for the CDR3: TGTGCCAGCAACGGAGAAGGTGGCTACACCTTC.

This rearrangement joins TRBV5-4 to TRBJ2-3; D gene ambiguous. This CDR3 spans 14 amino acids. Trimming took 1 base from V and 6 from J, leaving 12 bases between them. Per germline, CDR1 SGHNT and CDR2 YYREEE (reference sequence). CDR3 sequence: CASSLSSPGDTQYF. The CDR3 bases are TGTGCCAGCAGCTTGTCCAGCCCCGGGGATACGCAGTATTTT.

The J gene is TRBJ1-5, the V gene TRBV9, with a weak D call TRBD1 (5 bases). Germline assignment: CDR1 SGDLS and CDR2 YYNGEE. The CDR3 runs to 15 residues. Trimming shortened V by 3 bases and J by 6 bases, and 16 bases separated the two germline ends. The CDR3 nucleotides are TGTGCCAGCAGCGAGGGGTCCCTTGGTGGTCAGCCCCAGCATTTT. It yields the protein CASSEGSLGGQPQHF.

CDR3 loop: CASSLGGPNTEAFF. The DNA of the CDR3 is TGTGCCAGCAGTTTGGGCGGGCCGAACACTGAAGCTTTCTTT. This rearrangement joins TRBV27 to TRBJ1-1; D unresolved. Trimming removed 3 bases from V and 1 base from J, with 9 bases in between. This CDR3 region has 14 residues. The V gene's germline CDR1 is MNHEY and CDR2 SMNVEV (reference sequence).

The chain carries TRBV7-2 and TRBJ2-1; D unresolved. This CDR3 region has 15 residues. V was cut by 5 bases and J by 2 bases, with 13 bases left in between. Germline lookup yields CDR1 SGHTA and CDR2 FQGNSA. The CDR3 sequence is CASSPLGNTYNEQFF. The CDR3, as DNA: TGTGCCAGCAGCCCCCTAGGAAACACCTACAATGAGCAGTTCTTC.

The chain has TRBV2 and TRBJ2-7, with TRBD1 matching over 7 bases. CDR1 SNHLY and CDR2 FYNNEI come from the germline V gene. This CDR3 has 13 residues. Unmatched junction bases numbered 3, after V lost 7 bases and J lost 0 bases. The CDR3: CASNRDSSYEQYF. CDR3 coding DNA: TGTGCCAGCAACCGGGACAGCTCCTACGAGCAGTACTTC.

The rearrangement joins TRBV10-2 to TRBJ1-3; D call uncertain. Trimming removed 7 bases at V and 0 bases at J, with 10 bases between. The CDR3 runs to 14 residues. Per the germline V gene, CDR1 is WSHSY and CDR2 is SAAADI. CDR3 amino acids: CASMTITSGNTIYF. CDR3 nucleotides: TGCGCCAGCATGACAATTACCTCTGGAAACACCATATATTTT.

This clone was observed a few times. The rearrangement links TRBV19 to TRBJ1-3; D ambiguous. Trimming cost V 3 bases and J 4 bases, with 13 bases left between them. The germline CDR1 and CDR2 sequences are LNHDA and SQIVND (reference sequence). The CDR3 totals 15 residues. The CDR3 region is CASSISSLSGNTIYF. As DNA, the CDR3 is TGTGCCAGTAGTATCTCCAGTCTCTCAGGAAACACCATATATTTT. The variable domain in full, with the rest retrieved from reference TRBV19 and TRBJ1-3, is DGGITQSPKYLFRKEGQNVTLSCEQNLNHDAMYWYRQDPGQGLRLIYYSQIVNDFQKGDIAEGYSVSREKKESFPLTVTSAQKNPTAFYLCASSISSLSGNTIYFGEGSWLTVV.

The chain combines TRBV5-6 with TRBJ2-3; D may be TRBD2 (5 bases). Trimming took off 4 bases at V and 2 bases at J, with 20 bases between the two ends. This CDR3 contains 17 residues. Germline CDR1 is SGHDT and CDR2 is YYEEEE. The CDR3 protein is CASSPQGPGLYTDTQYF. The DNA of the CDR3 is TGTGCCAGCAGCCCACAAGGGCCTGGACTTTACACAGATACGCAGTATTTT.

The chain recombines TRBV27 with TRBJ2-7; 14 bases are shared with TRBD2. Looked up from germline, CDR1 is MNHEY and CDR2 is SMNVEV (reference sequence). There are 15 residues in the CDR3. V lost 4 bases, J lost 7 bases, and 6 bases stayed unmatched. CDR3 in DNA: TGTGCCAGCAGTTCCGGGACTAGCGGGGGAGGGGAGCAGTACTTC. Its translation: CASSSGTSGGGEQYF.

The chain combines TRBV27 with TRBJ1-5; D not certain. CDR3 size: 16 residues. Germline lookup yields CDR1 MNHEY and CDR2 SMNVEV (reference sequence). Trimming cost V 2 bases and J 0 bases, with 11 bases left between them. The CDR3 loop is CASSLSFGDSNQPQHF. The CDR3 DNA reads TGTGCCAGCAGTTTAAGCTTTGGAGATAGCAATCAGCCCCAGCATTTT.

V is TRBV5-4 and J is TRBJ2-1; 8 positions agree with TRBD2. The germline CDR1 and CDR2 sequences are SGHNT and YYREEE (reference sequence). The CDR3 consists of 15 residues. V was pared by 3 bases and J by 2 bases, with 4 bases of the junction left unmatched. CDR3 nucleotides: TGTGCCAGCAGCTCGCCGGGACTAGCCTACAATGAGCAGTTCTTC. Translating it yields CASSSPGLAYNEQFF.

The genes are TRBV27 and TRBJ2-7; a possible D gene is TRBD1 (6 bases). The V and J ends lost 6 bases and 3 bases respectively, with 12 bases between them. In germline, CDR1 is MNHEY, CDR2 SMNVEV (reference sequence). The length of the CDR3 is 13 residues. DNA for the CDR3: TGTGCCAGCAGGGGAACAGGGAGCTACGAGCAGTACTTC. Protein sequence: CASRGTGSYEQYF.

The V call is TRBV19, the J call TRBJ2-1, with D perhaps matching TRBD2 (5 bases). Trimming cost V 2 bases and J 0 bases, with 8 bases left between them. This CDR3 has 15 amino acids. CDR1 and CDR2 from the germline V gene are LNHDA and SQIVND (reference sequence). The CDR3 spells CASSIPGSSYNEQFF. CDR3 nucleotides: TGTGCCAGTAGTATACCGGGAAGCTCCTACAATGAGCAGTTCTTC. Full variable domain (rest looked up from reference TRBV19 and TRBJ2-1): DGGITQSPKYLFRKEGQNVTLSCEQNLNHDAMYWYRQDPGQGLRLIYYSQIVNDFQKGDIAEGYSVSREKKESFPLTVTSAQKNPTAFYLCASSIPGSSYNEQFFGPGTRLTVL.

V and J are TRBV21-1 and TRBJ1-2. TRBV21-1 is assigned pseudogene status. This CDR3 has 15 residues. CDR3 in amino acids: CASSQTLGGFYGYTF. The CDR3 coding sequence is TGTGCCAGCAGCCAGACCCTCGGGGGATTCTATGGCTACACCTTC.

The chain links TRBV28 to TRBJ2-7; D not resolved. This CDR3 region has 13 residues. CDR1 and CDR2 (germline): MDHEN, SYDVKM. Trimming removed 4 bases from V and 2 bases from J, with 9 bases in between. The CDR3 DNA reads as TGTGCCAGCAGTTCAAACAGAGCCTACGAGCAGTACTTC. Translation gives CASSSNRAYEQYF.

The chain links TRBV6-1 to TRBJ2-5, with D unresolved. Germline V gene sequence: CDR1 MNHNS, CDR2 SASEGT. This CDR3 has 13 residues. Trimming removed 2 bases at V and 7 bases at J, with 11 bases between. CDR3 in amino acids: CASSEPGLRTQYF. CDR3 DNA: TGTGCCAGCAGTGAACCTGGGCTTCGGACCCAGTACTTC.

The chain has TRBV9 and TRBJ1-6; 9 bases line up with TRBD1. The CDR3 runs to 17 residues. J gave up 1 base and V 3 bases, and 5 bases lay outside the gene matches. Germline V lookup: CDR1 SGDLS, CDR2 YYNGEE. CDR3 region: CASSGRQGDSYNSPLHF. CDR3 DNA sequence: TGTGCCAGCAGCGGCAGACAGGGGGATTCCTATAATTCACCCCTCCACTTT.

This chain uses TRBV11-2 with TRBJ2-7; D possibly corresponds to TRBD1 (6 bases). Deletions cut 2 bases from V and 0 bases from J, with 14 bases between. This CDR3 contains 16 residues. From germline, CDR1 is SGHAT and CDR2 FQNNGV. Here the CDR3 reads CASSLRLGDNSYEQYF. The CDR3 DNA reads as TGTGCCAGCAGCTTACGCCTCGGGGACAACTCCTACGAGCAGTACTTC.

The V and J genes are TRBV5-1 and TRBJ2-5; the match to TRBD2 covers 13 bases. With 9 bases clipped from V and 11 bases from J, the junction kept 7 bases outside the gene matches. Germline V gives CDR1 SGHRS, CDR2 YFSETQ. CDR3 length: 12 residues. DNA for the CDR3: TGCGCCACGAGCGGACTAGCGGGGGAACAGTACTTC. Translated: CATSGLAGEQYF. The full variable domain, with the rest looked up from reference TRBV5-1 and TRBJ2-5, is KAGVTQTPRYLIKTRGQQVTLSCSPISGHRSVSWYQQTPGQGLQFLFEYFSETQRNKGNFPGRFSGRQFSNSRSEMNVSTLELGDSALYLCATSGLAGEQYFGPGTRLLVL.

The rearrangement joins TRBV5-1 to TRBJ1-2; 10 nucleotides align to TRBD1. The CDR3 runs to 14 residues. Germline V gene data show CDR1 as SGHRS and CDR2 as YFSETQ. The V and J ends lost 0 bases and 11 bases, in that order; junction bases with no gene match: 7. CDR3 amino acids: CASSLEGTGVLYTF. CDR3 in DNA: TGCGCCAGCAGCTTGGAGGGGACAGGGGTCCTTTACACCTTC.

The chain joins TRBV21-1 to TRBJ1-2; the table's D call TRBD1 went unverified against the DNA. TRBV21-1 is tagged as a pseudogene. There are 16 residues in the CDR3. This CDR3 reads CASCSPARQGCYGYTF. Here the CDR3 DNA reads TGTGCCAGCTGTTCTCCCGCTAGGCAGGGATGCTATGGCTACACCTTC.